The 15 T cell receptor beta chains reported below all come from one sample, sequenced in a study of cytomegalovirus exposure and HLA in healthy donors (dated 2017 in TCRdb). Libraries were made using the immunoSEQ multiplex PCR assay. TCRdb provides this immuneACCESS table in a form limited to in-frame rearrangements. Some clones are lacking; in checked studies, under half of them reflect an unresolved V gene, and why the rest are absent is not known. This sample lists about 150,000 clones; 85% to 90% were detected once. Of the sample, roughly 6.7% is held by the ten largest clones. Sequenced input: PBMCs. The receptors were sampled from a woman under 40 in good health and CMV-seropositive.

The chain links TRBV7-9 to TRBJ2-1; D not certain. The length of the CDR3 is 12 residues. Trimming removed 5 bases at V and 4 bases at J, with 6 bases between. Germline loops: CDR1 SEHNR, CDR2 FQNEAQ (reference sequence). CDR3 loop: CASSPTYNEQFF. CDR3 DNA sequence: TGTGCCAGCAGCCCCACATACAATGAGCAGTTCTTC.

The chain employs TRBV2 and TRBJ2-1, with D maybe TRBD2 (5 bases). This CDR3 is 15 amino acids long. V gave up 6 bases and J gave up 1 base, with 13 bases separating them. Germline assignment: CDR1 SNHLY and CDR2 FYNNEI. CDR3 DNA sequence: TGTGCCAGCAGCGGGGTACGGGGTTCCTACAATGAGCAGTTCTTC. Translation: CASSGVRGSYNEQFF.

V gene TRBV4-1 combines with J gene TRBJ1-5; D may be TRBD1 (5 bases). Germline CDR1 is MGHRA and CDR2 is YSYEKL. The CDR3 loop spans 17 amino acids. V was pared by 1 base and J by 0 bases, with 13 bases between. Here the CDR3 DNA reads TGCGCCAGCAGCCAAGTTGTGGGGGGGAATAGCAATCAGCCCCAGCATTTT. Its protein is CASSQVVGGNSNQPQHF.

The chain joins TRBV19 to TRBJ1-1; 10 bases fit TRBD1. The ends lost 9 bases at V and 6 bases at J; junction bases unmatched: 10. The CDR3 is 14 amino acids. Germline lookup yields CDR1 LNHDA and CDR2 SQIVND (reference sequence). The CDR3 protein is CASSFRDRGPEAFF. In DNA form, the CDR3 reads TGTGCCAGCTCATTCCGGGACAGGGGTCCTGAAGCTTTCTTT.

The rearrangement joins TRBV7-9 to TRBJ2-7, with a weak D call TRBD2 (5 bases). V lost 2 bases and J lost 5, with 16 bases in between. This CDR3 contains 15 residues. CDR1 and CDR2 from the germline V gene are SEHNR and FQNEAQ (reference sequence). This chain's CDR3 is CASSLMIAFSDEQYF. DNA for the CDR3: TGTGCCAGCAGCTTAATGATAGCTTTTAGCGACGAGCAGTACTTC. Using reference TRBV7-9 and TRBJ2-7 for the parts outside the CDR3, the full variable domain is DTGVSQNPRHKITKRGQNVTFRCDPISEHNRLYWYRQTLGQGPEFLTYFQNEAQLEKSRLLSDRFSAERPKGSFSTLEIQRTEQGDSAMYLCASSLMIAFSDEQYFGPGTRLTVT.

The chain's CDR3 is CASSFADTQYF. CDR3 nucleotide sequence: TGTGCCAGCAGCTTCGCGGATACGCAGTATTTT. J is TRBJ2-3 and V is TRBV7-9; D remains unclear. V was pared by 3 bases and J by 6 bases, with 4 bases between. Germline CDR1 is SEHNR and CDR2 is FQNEAQ (reference sequence). The CDR3 length is 11 residues.

The chain uses TRBV5-1 and TRBJ2-7; 11 bases agree with TRBD1. This CDR3 has 16 amino acids. Germline CDR1 reads SGHRS; CDR2 reads YFSETQ. V dropped 4 bases and J dropped 3; count of bases not matched to a gene: 9. Here the CDR3 DNA reads TGCGCCAGCAGCCTGGGACAGGGGGTCCCTTTCTACGAGCAGTACTTC. Residues: CASSLGQGVPFYEQYF.

The chain recombines TRBV7-2 with TRBJ2-7; D is possibly TRBD2 (6 bases). CDR3 length: 13 residues. Trimming shortened V by 5 bases and J by 6 bases, and 14 bases separated the two germline ends. Per germline, CDR1 SGHTA and CDR2 FQGNSA. CDR3 DNA sequence: TGTGCCAGCAGCCGATATCCCGGGGGCGAGCAGTACTTC. This sequence encodes CASSRYPGGEQYF. Based on the CDR3 plus reference TRBV7-2 and TRBJ2-7, the full variable domain is GAGVSQSPSNKVTEKGKDVELRCDPISGHTALYWYRQSLGQGLEFLIYFQGNSAPDKSGLPSDRFSAERTGGSVSTLTIQRTQQEDSAVYLCASSRYPGGEQYFGPGTRLTVT.

The CDR3 protein is CASSARNNQPQHF. The DNA for the CDR3 is TGTGCCAGCAGCGCGCGCAACAATCAGCCCCAGCATTTT. The chain links TRBV2 to TRBJ1-5; D unclear. The CDR3 has 13 amino acids. Per germline, CDR1 SNHLY and CDR2 FYNNEI. The germline V and J ends were trimmed by 6 bases and 3 bases, with 9 bases remaining between them.

V is TRBV6-6 and J is TRBJ1-3, with D tentatively TRBD1 (5 bases). There are 16 residues in the CDR3. CDR1 is MNHNY, CDR2 SVGAGI, per germline (reference sequence). Trimming left V 4 bases short and J 2 bases short, with 15 bases between. This CDR3 is CASSLTGPRAGNTIYF. DNA of the CDR3: TGTGCCAGCAGTTTAACAGGACCTCGGGCTGGAAACACCATATATTTT.

V and J are TRBV13 and TRBJ2-7; TRBD1 agrees at 10 bases. Trimming took 1 base from V and 3 from J; bases not matched to a gene: 3. CDR1 PRHDT and CDR2 FYEKMQ come from the germline V gene (reference sequence). This CDR3 region has 15 residues. DNA for the CDR3: TGTGCCAGCAGCTTAGAAAGGACAGGGGGCTACGAGCAGTACTTC. It yields the protein CASSLERTGGYEQYF.

This clone showed up just once. The CDR3 region has the DNA TGTGCCAGCAGCTTGGGTAGTGCACAGCCCCAGCATTTT. This encodes CASSLGSAQPQHF. The chain combines TRBV5-6 with TRBJ1-5; D unresolved. The germline CDR1 and CDR2 sequences are SGHDT and YYEEEE. CDR3 size: 13 residues. Trimming took 0 bases from V and 7 from J, leaving 8 bases between them.

CDR3 sequence reads: CARILRGYPGNTGELFF. The CDR3 DNA sequence: TGTGCCAGAATCCTCCGGGGATACCCCGGGAACACCGGGGAGCTGTTTTTT. The chain couples TRBV7-5 to TRBJ2-2; the D segment call TRBD2 is taken from the table without a DNA check. TRBV7-5 is described as a pseudogene. The CDR3 length is 17 residues.

The CDR3 DNA sequence: TGTGCCAGCTCACCACTCCGACAGGGGGCGAGCGCTGAAGCTTTCTTT. Translating gives CASSPLRQGASAEAFF. V usage is TRBV18 and J usage is TRBJ1-1, with TRBD1 matching over 10 bases. The CDR3 extends over 16 amino acids. Trimming cost V 1 base and J 6 bases; bases outside gene matches: 8. Germline V gene lookup returns CDR1 KGHSH and CDR2 LQKENI.

This sequence joins TRBV27 and TRBJ2-7; possible D gene TRBD1, 6 bases. Germline V lookup: CDR1 MNHEY, CDR2 SMNVEV (reference sequence). CDR3 length: 15 amino acids. The germline V and J ends were trimmed by 0 bases and 2 bases, with 11 bases remaining between them. The CDR3: CASSLSGTLAYEQYF. The DNA of the CDR3 is TGTGCCAGCAGTTTATCCGGGACACTAGCCTACGAGCAGTACTTC.